This T cell receptor beta chain originates from a study of cytomegalovirus exposure and HLA in healthy donors. Study conclusions and caveats: Most TCRs appeared rarely, but some public TCRs recurred in many donors. Subsequent analysis showed first-cohort TCR clusters tending to co-occur in 120 or so validation repertoires. As confirmed in vitro, a few CMV-associated chains were specific for CMV antigens.

On this clone: The antigen remains undetermined.

V trimming: 3 bases; J trimming: 4 bases; junction bases outside the gene matches: 3. Germline assignment: CDR1 SGHRS and CDR2 YFSETQ. The CDR3 runs to 15 residues. The table came from immunoSEQ multiplex PCR; TCRdb's copy has only in-frame clones and leaves some out. Of tens of thousands of clones in the sample, around 90% were seen once. Material for sequencing was PBMCs. The receptor was isolated from a woman under 30 in good health and CMV-seronegative. This chain uses TRBV5-1 with TRBJ2-2; the match to TRBD1 covers 10 bases. The CDR3: CASSWDRGGTGELFF. CDR3 coding DNA: TGCGCCAGCAGCTGGGACAGGGGCGGCACCGGGGAGCTGTTTTTT.